Each of the 20 T cell receptor beta chains below was sequenced from the same sample in a study of PD-L1 blockade in urothelial cancer. The sample's time point: pretreatment peripheral blood. Libraries were prepared by immunoSEQ multiplex PCR; TCRdb keeps only in-frame clonotypes and omits some of them. The data hold tens of thousands of clones, with around four fifths observed a single time. This specimen consisted of PBMCs, obtained around atezolizumab (anti-PD-L1) treatment. The receptors originated from a man aged 40-55 years with urothelial cancer.

The chain is built from TRBV9 and TRBJ2-3; maybe TRBD1 (6 bases). V lost 3 bases, J lost 0 bases, and 14 bases lay in between. The CDR3 sequence is 16 residues long. The germline V gene has CDR1 SGDLS and CDR2 YYNGEE. The CDR3, as DNA: TGTGCCAGCAGCGCGTCCAGGGGTATAAGCACAGATACGCAGTATTTT. Its protein is CASSASRGISTDTQYF.

The V and J genes are TRBV9 and TRBJ2-3; D is uncertain. The ends were cut back, 5 bases at V and 2 bases at J, with 6 bases in the middle. The CDR3 runs to 12 residues. Germline V gene sequence: CDR1 SGDLS, CDR2 YYNGEE. The CDR3 loop is CASSADTDTQYF. As DNA, the CDR3 is TGTGCCAGCAGTGCAGACACAGATACGCAGTATTTT.

The chain employs TRBV6-4 and TRBJ1-1; D gene ambiguous. The CDR3 length is 13 residues. CDR1 MRHNA and CDR2 SNTAGT come from the germline V gene. V dropped 6 bases and J dropped 0 bases, with 8 bases sitting between them. The DNA for the CDR3 is TGTGCCAGCAGCTCCGAGCTGAACACTGAAGCTTTCTTT. This gives the protein CASSSELNTEAFF.

The chain joins TRBV2 to TRBJ2-2; D might be TRBD1 (5 bases). The CDR3 has 16 amino acids. Germline CDR1 reads SNHLY; CDR2 reads FYNNEI. V was cut by 4 bases and J by 6 bases, with 18 bases left in between. CDR3 nucleotides: TGTGCCAGCAGTGGAGAACAGGTGTTAATCTCCGGGGAGCTGTTTTTT. Residues: CASSGEQVLISGELFF. Full variable domain (outside the CDR3, taken from reference TRBV2 and TRBJ2-2): EPEVTQTPSHQVTQMGQEVILRCVPISNHLYFYWYRQILGQKVEFLVSFYNNEISEKSEIFDDQFSVERPDGSNFTLKIRSTKLEDSAMYFCASSGEQVLISGELFFGEGSRLTVL.

This clone was picked up a small number of times. This chain links TRBV30 with TRBJ2-7, with no clear D. The V end was cut by 3 bases, the J end by 2 bases, with 5 bases between. The CDR3 runs to 11 residues. The V gene's germline CDR1 is GTSNPN and CDR2 SVGIG (reference sequence). DNA for the CDR3: TGTGCCTGGAGCGTAGCCTACGAGCAGTACTTC. Translating it yields CAWSVAYEQYF.

This clone was observed a single time. This chain connects TRBV30 to TRBJ2-7; the D gene is possibly TRBD2 (5 bases). V gave up 2 bases and J gave up 1 base, with 9 bases separating them. The germline V gene encodes CDR1 GTSNPN and CDR2 SVGIG (reference sequence). The CDR3 has 13 amino acids. The CDR3, as DNA: TGTGCCTGGAGTACCCGGGGTTCCTACGAGCAGTACTTC. This sequence encodes CAWSTRGSYEQYF. Filled out from reference TRBV30 and TRBJ2-7, the complete variable domain reads SQTIHQWPATLVQPVGSPLSLECTVEGTSNPNLYWYRQAAGRGLQLLFYSVGIGQISSEVPQNLSASRPQDRQFILSSKKLLLSDSGFYLCAWSTRGSYEQYFGPGTRLTVT.

Details on this clone: Its ends do not fully match the called genes, so a read error is possible. The V and J genes are TRBV7-2 and TRBJ2-5, with 7 bases matching TRBD1. Germline CDR1 reads SGHTA; CDR2 reads FQGNSA. There are 14 residues in the CDR3. CDR3 loop: CASTLGTAQETQYF. In nucleotides, the CDR3 is TGTGCCAGCACCTTAGGGACAGCCCAAGAGACCCAGTACTTC.

This clone came up once. The J gene is TRBJ2-3, the V gene TRBV7-9; D is perhaps TRBD2 (6 bases). CDR1 and CDR2 (germline): SEHNR, FQNEAQ (reference sequence). The V end was cut by 8 bases, the J end by 2 bases, with 14 bases between. The CDR3 totals 14 residues. The CDR3 DNA is TGTGCCAGCCGCCGCGGAGGGTCCACAGATACGCAGTATTTT. This gives the protein CASRRGGSTDTQYF.

The chain has TRBV6-5 and TRBJ1-2, with D tentatively TRBD1 (6 bases). The CDR3 is 13 amino acids. Trimming removed 6 bases from V and 8 bases from J, with 16 bases in between. Germline lookup yields CDR1 MNHEY and CDR2 SVGAGI. The CDR3 reads CASRLTSGDGYTF. DNA for the CDR3: TGTGCCAGCAGATTGACCTCAGGGGACGGCTACACCTTC.

The chain links TRBV9 to TRBJ1-1; D is unresolved. Germline-derived CDR1 and CDR2 are SGDLS and YYNGEE. This CDR3 has 14 residues. V gave up 0 bases and J gave up 0 bases, with 6 bases separating them. The CDR3 coding sequence is TGTGCCAGCAGCGTAGAAGCGGTGAACACTGAAGCTTTCTTT. It specifies CASSVEAVNTEAFF.

This sequence joins TRBV6-1 and TRBJ2-1; TRBD1 might be the D (6 bases). V was cut by 5 bases and J by 9 bases, with 20 bases left in between. Germline V CDR1 and CDR2: MNHNS, SASEGT. CDR3 size: 15 residues. For the CDR3, the DNA is TGTGCCAGCAGTACAGGGTTGGGAAATCAGGCTGAGCAGTTCTTC. It codes for CASSTGLGNQAEQFF.

Here the CDR3 DNA reads TGTGCCATCAAGGGGGCTTTGGGCACCGGGGAGCTGTTTTTT. Translating it yields CAIKGALGTGELFF. J is TRBJ2-2 and V is TRBV7-8; 7 bases are shared with TRBD1. The CDR3 sequence is 14 residues long. V lost 10 bases and J lost 4; bases outside the gene matches: 9. Germline V gene lookup returns CDR1 SGHVS and CDR2 FQNEAQ.

The chain uses TRBV11-3 and TRBJ1-4, with D perhaps TRBD1 (6 bases). Per germline, CDR1 SGHNT and CDR2 YENEEA. There are 17 residues in the CDR3. V was shortened by 6 bases and J by 0 bases, with 17 bases between the two germline ends. For the CDR3, the DNA is TGTGCCAGCAGGAGGGGGACGGGAGGACCAACTAATGAAAAACTGTTTTTT. Its protein product is CASRRGTGGPTNEKLFF. Full variable domain (rest looked up from reference TRBV11-3 and TRBJ1-4): EAGVVQSPRYKIIEKKQPVAFWCNPISGHNTLYWYLQNLGQGPELLIRYENEEAVDDSQLPKDRFSAERLKGVDSTLKIQPAELGDSAVYLCASRRGTGGPTNEKLFFGSGTQLSVL.

The V call is TRBV7-2, the J call TRBJ1-2; perhaps TRBD1 as D (6 bases). The germline V and J ends were trimmed by 5 bases and 7 bases, with 14 bases remaining between them. Germline CDR1 reads SGHTA; CDR2 reads FQGNSA. CDR3 length: 13 residues. CDR3 protein: CASSINRESGYTF. The DNA for the CDR3 is TGTGCCAGCAGCATTAACAGGGAGTCTGGCTACACCTTC.

V gene TRBV7-9 combines with J gene TRBJ2-5, with 12 nucleotides matching TRBD2. This CDR3 contains 15 residues. Trimming took 6 bases from V and 4 from J; bases not matched to a gene: 6. Germline assignment: CDR1 SEHNR and CDR2 FQNEAQ (reference sequence). CDR3 loop: CASREPGLAGETQYF. The CDR3 coding sequence is TGTGCCAGCAGAGAGCCGGGACTAGCGGGAGAGACCCAGTACTTC.

This clone has a single count. The chain joins TRBV15 to TRBJ1-4; 8 bases match TRBD1. Trimming removed 2 bases from V and 7 bases from J; junction bases left unmatched: 3. Germline-derived CDR1 and CDR2 are LNHNV and YYDKDF (reference sequence). The CDR3 spans 14 residues. CDR3 DNA: TGTGCCACCAGCAGACCACAGGGGGGTGAAAAACTGTTTTTT. Its protein is CATSRPQGGEKLFF.

V gene TRBV6-1 combines with J gene TRBJ1-2; D is possibly TRBD1 (5 bases). Germline loops: CDR1 MNHNS, CDR2 SASEGT. The length of the CDR3 is 15 residues. V was pared by 0 bases and J by 2 bases, with 10 bases between. CDR3 loop: CASSEAGGVNYGYTF. CDR3 in DNA: TGTGCCAGCAGTGAAGCGGGAGGGGTCAACTATGGCTACACCTTC.

This rearrangement joins TRBV18 to TRBJ2-7; TRBD2 aligns across 7 bases. Germline CDR1 reads KGHSH; CDR2 reads LQKENI. The CDR3 sequence is 15 residues long. The junction had 11 bases not matched to a gene; V was cut back by 4 bases and J by 5 bases. The CDR3 DNA is TGTGCCAGCTCACTAACGGGCGGGAGCAGAGACGAGCAGTACTTC. This translates into CASSLTGGSRDEQYF. Full variable domain (outside the CDR3, taken from reference TRBV18 and TRBJ2-7): NAGVMQNPRHLVRRRGQEARLRCSPMKGHSHVYWYRQLPEEGLKFMVYLQKENIIDESGMPKERFSAEFPKEGPSILRIQQVVRGDSAAYFCASSLTGGSRDEQYFGPGTRLTVT.

The chain carries TRBV28 and TRBJ1-1; D perhaps matches TRBD1 (6 bases). CDR1 and CDR2 from the germline V gene are MDHEN and SYDVKM. Trimming left V 5 bases short and J 2 bases short, with 9 bases between. The CDR3 has 13 residues. The CDR3 DNA is TGTGCCAGCAGTCCCAGGGGTAACACTGAAGCTTTCTTT. It specifies CASSPRGNTEAFF.

This clone was counted between two and nine times. DNA of the CDR3: TGTGCCACCAGCAGAGGTTCAGCCTCTAGCGGGGGAGGTGAGACCCAGTACTTC. The encoded protein is CATSRGSASSGGGETQYF. This rearrangement joins TRBV15 to TRBJ2-5; 10 bases line up with TRBD2. V trimming: 1 base; J trimming: 5 bases; junction bases outside the gene matches: 13. Per germline, CDR1 LNHNV and CDR2 YYDKDF (reference sequence). This CDR3 region has 18 residues.